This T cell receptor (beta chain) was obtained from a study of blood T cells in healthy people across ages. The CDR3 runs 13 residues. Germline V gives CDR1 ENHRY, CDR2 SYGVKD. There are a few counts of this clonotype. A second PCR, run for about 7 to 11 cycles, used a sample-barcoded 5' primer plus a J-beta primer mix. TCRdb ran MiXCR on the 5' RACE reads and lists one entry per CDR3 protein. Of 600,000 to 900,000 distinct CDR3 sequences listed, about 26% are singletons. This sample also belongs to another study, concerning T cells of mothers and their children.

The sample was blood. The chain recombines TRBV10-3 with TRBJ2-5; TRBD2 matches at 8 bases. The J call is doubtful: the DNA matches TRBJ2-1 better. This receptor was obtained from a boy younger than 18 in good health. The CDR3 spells CAIAGGDFNEQFF. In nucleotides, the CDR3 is TGTGCCATCGCGGGGGGTGACTTCAATGAGCAGTTCTTC.